One sample yielded the 14 T cell receptor beta chains listed below, sequenced in a study of blood T cell repertoires in COVID-19. Here immunoSEQ multiplex PCR was the method, and the copy in TCRdb shows in-frame clones only, minus some. The sample lists approximately 500,000 clones, over 75% seen once, with roughly 3.1% in the top ten. The sequenced material came from peripheral blood. These TCRs come from a human donor in a cohort sampled during active COVID-19.

V usage is TRBV19 and J usage is TRBJ1-1, with D tentatively TRBD1 (6 bases). Between the trimmed V and J ends, which lost 6 bases and 6 bases, there was a span of 14 bases. In germline, CDR1 is LNHDA, CDR2 SQIVND (reference sequence). This CDR3 comprises 13 residues. DNA for the CDR3: TGTGCCAGTAGCGCGACAGGTCAGGCTGAAGCTTTCTTT. The encoded protein is CASSATGQAEAFF.

The chain combines TRBV7-2 with TRBJ2-1; 9 positions agree with TRBD2. The V gene's germline CDR1 is SGHTA and CDR2 FQGNSA. The CDR3 is 13 amino acids. V shed 11 bases, J shed 9 bases, and the junction held 11 bases outside the gene matches. CDR3 sequence: CAVRGGGRGEQFF. CDR3 DNA sequence: TGTGCCGTCAGAGGGGGCGGGAGGGGTGAGCAGTTCTTC.

The rearrangement joins TRBV12-3 or TRBV12-4 to TRBJ1-5, with D perhaps matching TRBD1 (6 bases). This CDR3 is built from 13 residues. V was clipped by 5 bases and J by 7 bases, with 12 bases between them. CDR3: CASSPRGDQPQHF. The CDR3 DNA reads as TGTGCCAGCAGTCCCAGGGGAGACCAGCCCCAGCATTTT.

This chain connects TRBV5-6 to TRBJ2-2; 7 nucleotides agree with TRBD2. The ends lost 9 bases at V and 5 bases at J; junction bases unmatched: 13. This CDR3 spans 15 amino acids. Germline CDR1 reads SGHDT; CDR2 reads YYEEEE. Written as DNA, the CDR3 is TGTGCCACCCAGCGGGGATTGTTTCCTACCGGGGAGCTGTTTTTT. Its translation: CATQRGLFPTGELFF.

The chain carries TRBV7-3 and TRBJ2-7, with 12 bases that match TRBD2. The CDR3 length is 16 residues. Germline V CDR1 and CDR2: SGHTA, FQGTGA. V trimming: 3 bases; J trimming: 3 bases; junction bases outside the gene matches: 6. DNA of the CDR3: TGTGCCAGCAGCTTCGGGCCGACTAGCGGGGGCTACGAGCAGTACTTC. Residues: CASSFGPTSGGYEQYF.

The chain carries TRBV11-2 and TRBJ2-7, with TRBD1 matching 9 bases. J gave up 9 bases and V 6 bases, and 12 bases lay outside the gene matches. This CDR3 spans 14 amino acids. From germline, CDR1 is SGHAT and CDR2 FQNNGV. The CDR3 reads CASRRPGQGTWQYF. CDR3 bases: TGTGCCAGCAGACGACCGGGACAGGGTACCTGGCAGTACTTC. The full variable domain, completed using reference TRBV11-2 and TRBJ2-7, is EAGVAQSPRYKIIEKRQSVAFWCNPISGHATLYWYQQILGQGPKLLIQFQNNGVVDDSQLPKDRFSAERLKGVDSTLKIQPAKLEDSAVYLCASRRPGQGTWQYFGPGTRLTVT.

V and J are TRBV24-1 and TRBJ2-5, with a tentative D call TRBD1 (5 bases). The V end was cut by 3 bases, the J end by 4 bases, with 14 bases between. CDR1 and CDR2 from the germline V gene are KGHDR and SFDVKD. The CDR3 extends over 15 amino acids. The CDR3 spells CATSDRAGLRETQYF. The CDR3 bases are TGTGCCACCAGTGATCGGGCAGGGCTACGAGAGACCCAGTACTTC.

The chain links TRBV27 to TRBJ2-1; 7 nucleotides line up with TRBD2. Per germline, CDR1 MNHEY and CDR2 SMNVEV (reference sequence). The trim removed 0 bases at V and 5 bases at J, leaving 7 bases unmatched. The CDR3 totals 16 residues. CDR3 DNA sequence: TGTGCCAGCAGTTTATCGGCGACTAGCAGACACAATGAGCAGTTCTTC. Translation gives CASSLSATSRHNEQFF.

The chain uses TRBV7-9 and TRBJ1-6; no firm D call. There are 14 residues in the CDR3. Germline lookup yields CDR1 SEHNR and CDR2 FQNEAQ (reference sequence). V shed 2 bases and J shed 7 bases, with 9 bases lying between them. CDR3: CASSLQAENSPLHF. The DNA of the CDR3 is TGTGCCAGCAGCTTACAGGCAGAGAATTCACCCCTCCACTTT. The full variable domain, rest sourced from reference TRBV7-9 and TRBJ1-6, is DTGVSQNPRHKITKRGQNVTFRCDPISEHNRLYWYRQTLGQGPEFLTYFQNEAQLEKSRLLSDRFSAERPKGSFSTLEIQRTEQGDSAMYLCASSLQAENSPLHFGNGTRLTVT.

The chain uses TRBV28 and TRBJ2-7; TRBD2 matches 10 bases. The CDR3 contains 20 residues. The germline gives CDR1 MDHEN, CDR2 SYDVKM. Germline trimming cut 6 bases from V and 0 bases from J; bases unmatched to any gene: 20. The CDR3 DNA reads TGTGCCAGCAGCCCTCCCACTCTAGCGGGAGCCCGCCGGTACTCCTACGAGCAGTACTTC. The encoded protein is CASSPPTLAGARRYSYEQYF.

This chain links TRBV28 with TRBJ2-1; weak D call: TRBD2 (6 bases). V lost 6 bases, J lost 2 bases, and 17 bases lay in between. Germline CDR1 MDHEN, CDR2 SYDVKM. The CDR3 is 16 amino acids. CDR3 residues: CASSPSSGWPYNEQFF. CDR3 in DNA: TGTGCCAGCAGCCCTAGTAGCGGTTGGCCCTACAATGAGCAGTTCTTC.

This clone was seen a handful of times. This chain joins TRBV7-3 and TRBJ1-6, with unresolved D. The germline CDR1 and CDR2 sequences are SGHTA and FQGTGA. The CDR3 spans 15 residues. V lost 1 base and J 7 bases, leaving 11 bases between the germline ends. The CDR3 is CASSLIPSGNSPLHF. DNA for the CDR3: TGTGCCAGCAGCTTAATCCCCTCCGGGAATTCACCCCTCCACTTT.

The rearrangement uses TRBV3-1 (or the pseudogene TRBV3-2) and TRBJ2-1; 14 bases fit TRBD2. CDR1 is LGHDT and CDR2 is YNNKEL in the germline V gene (reference sequence). The CDR3 consists of 18 residues. Germline trimming cut 3 bases from V and 9 bases from J; bases unmatched to any gene: 13. CDR3 protein: CASSHQVFTGTSGSEQFF. CDR3 coding DNA: TGTGCCAGCAGCCACCAAGTCTTCACCGGGACTAGCGGGAGTGAGCAGTTCTTC.

The V call is TRBV25-1, the J call TRBJ2-1; D perhaps matches TRBD2 (5 bases). This CDR3 has 16 residues. V was pared by 4 bases and J by 0 bases, with 13 bases between. The germline CDR1 and CDR2 sequences are MGHDK and SYGVNS. The CDR3 sequence is CASSVRTFSSYNEQFF. Here the CDR3 DNA reads TGTGCCAGCAGTGTACGGACTTTTAGCTCCTACAATGAGCAGTTCTTC.